A single sample gave rise to the 16 T cell receptor beta chains below, sequenced in a study of glioma-infiltrating T cells after dendritic cell vaccination. Time point of the sample: after dendritic cell vaccination, including at tumor progression/relapse. Generated by immunoSEQ multiplex PCR, the TCRdb table keeps only in-frame clones and is missing some. Of tens of thousands of clones detected, about 80% appear once; the ten largest clones hold about a sixth. This sample comprised blood, obtained after dendritic cell vaccination. The receptors come from a human donor with glioblastoma.

V is TRBV19 and J is TRBJ2-7; 8 positions agree with TRBD1. Germline CDR1 LNHDA, CDR2 SQIVND (reference sequence). The CDR3 length is 15 residues. V dropped 3 bases and J dropped 3; count of bases not matched to a gene: 7. This chain's CDR3 is CASSIGQGPVYEQYF. DNA of the CDR3: TGTGCCAGTAGTATTGGACAGGGTCCAGTCTACGAGCAGTACTTC. Complete variable domain (other parts from reference TRBV19 and TRBJ2-7): DGGITQSPKYLFRKEGQNVTLSCEQNLNHDAMYWYRQDPGQGLRLIYYSQIVNDFQKGDIAEGYSVSREKKESFPLTVTSAQKNPTAFYLCASSIGQGPVYEQYFGPGTRLTVT.

This clone was found a few times. The rearrangement uses TRBV4-1 and TRBJ2-5; the D gene is possibly TRBD2 (5 bases). The germline V gene has CDR1 MGHRA and CDR2 YSYEKL. There are 14 residues in the CDR3. Trimming took 4 bases from V and 1 from J, leaving 10 bases between them. CDR3 coding DNA: TGCGCCAGCAGCCGAGTACGGGGCCAAGAGACCCAGTACTTC. This translates into CASSRVRGQETQYF.

The chain has TRBV19 and TRBJ1-1; no firm D call. V lost 3 bases and J lost 1, with 6 bases in between. The CDR3 has 13 amino acids. Germline-derived CDR1 and CDR2 are LNHDA and SQIVND (reference sequence). The CDR3 region is CASSMASNTEAFF. The CDR3 nucleotides read TGTGCCAGTAGTATGGCTTCGAACACTGAAGCTTTCTTT.

This chain connects TRBV7-9 to TRBJ1-1; 9 bases are shared with TRBD1. Germline CDR1 reads SEHNR; CDR2 reads FQNEAQ (reference sequence). The CDR3 length is 15 residues. With V trimmed by 5 bases and J by 3 bases, 7 bases remained unmatched. The CDR3 bases are TGTGCCAGCAGCAGTGGACAGGGGCTGGACACTGAAGCTTTCTTT. Translating gives CASSSGQGLDTEAFF.

V gene TRBV7-6 combines with J gene TRBJ1-3, with 8 positions matching TRBD1. Per the germline V gene, CDR1 is SGHVS and CDR2 is FNYEAQ. V lost 4 bases to trimming and J lost 0 bases; unmatched junction nucleotides: 2. This CDR3 has 15 residues. The CDR3 DNA follows: TGTGCCAGCAGCTACACAGGGGGCTCTGGAAACACCATATATTTT. It is translated as CASSYTGGSGNTIYF.

V and J are TRBV2 and TRBJ2-5; possible D gene TRBD1, 5 bases. This CDR3 comprises 18 residues. Looked up from germline, CDR1 is SNHLY and CDR2 is FYNNEI. V lost 6 bases, J lost 5 bases, and 28 bases lay in between. The CDR3 loop is CASRQTKDVAHAGETQYF. In DNA, the CDR3 is TGTGCCAGCAGACAAACCAAGGATGTAGCCCACGCAGGGGAGACCCAGTACTTC. The variable domain in full, completed from reference TRBV2 and TRBJ2-5, reads EPEVTQTPSHQVTQMGQEVILRCVPISNHLYFYWYRQILGQKVEFLVSFYNNEISEKSEIFDDQFSVERPDGSNFTLKIRSTKLEDSAMYFCASRQTKDVAHAGETQYFGPGTRLLVL.

The V call is TRBV6-5, the J call TRBJ1-2, with D perhaps matching TRBD1 (5 bases). Germline V CDR1 and CDR2: MNHEY, SVGAGI. The CDR3 sequence is 15 residues long. The ends were cut back, 2 bases at V and 1 base at J, with 11 bases in the middle. The DNA of the CDR3 is TGTGCCAGCAGTTACAGGCTGACAGATAACTATGGCTACACCTTC. Encoded protein: CASSYRLTDNYGYTF.

This clone occurred a few times. V gene TRBV4-3 combines with J gene TRBJ1-2, with TRBD1 as a possible D gene (6 bases). V lost 3 bases to trimming and J lost 5 bases, with 13 bases between them. CDR1 and CDR2 (germline): LGHNA, YSLEER. The CDR3 has 14 amino acids. This CDR3 reads CASSQTGTSYGYTF. The CDR3 DNA follows: TGCGCCAGCAGCCAGACAGGCACCTCTTATGGCTACACCTTC.

The CDR3 loop reads CAWRGQSRSYTEAFF. The CDR3, as DNA: TGTGCCTGGAGGGGACAGTCACGAAGCTACACTGAAGCTTTCTTT. This chain joins TRBV30 and TRBJ1-1, with 7 positions matching TRBD1. The CDR3 extends over 15 amino acids. J was trimmed by 3 bases and V by 3 bases; bases with no gene match: 10. Per the germline V gene, CDR1 is GTSNPN and CDR2 is SVGIG (reference sequence).

V and J are TRBV10-3 and TRBJ2-5, with a tentative D call TRBD1 (7 bases). The J call is uncertain, as TRBJ2-7 better fits the DNA end. The CDR3 has 16 amino acids. Germline CDR1 and CDR2: ENHRY and SYGVKD. The DNA of the CDR3 is TGTGCCATCAGTGGGACTGCGGGACAGAGGCGATACGAGCAGTACTTC. It yields the protein CAISGTAGQRRYEQYF.

The chain carries TRBV5-1 and TRBJ1-2; 10 bases align to TRBD1. This CDR3 comprises 14 residues. With 6 bases clipped from V and 6 bases from J, the junction kept 8 bases outside the gene matches. The germline V gene encodes CDR1 SGHRS and CDR2 YFSETQ. CDR3: CASTGDRGLDGYTF. CDR3 nucleotide sequence: TGCGCCAGCACCGGCGACAGGGGGCTGGATGGCTACACCTTC.

This sequence joins TRBV7-9 and TRBJ1-3; 7 positions agree with TRBD1. The V gene's germline CDR1 is SEHNR and CDR2 FQNEAQ (reference sequence). This CDR3 is built from 15 residues. The ends lost 1 base at V and 2 bases at J; junction bases unmatched: 2. DNA for the CDR3: TGTGCCAGCAGCTTAGGACAGGGTGCTGGAAACACCATATATTTT. It specifies CASSLGQGAGNTIYF.

The chain links TRBV9 to TRBJ2-3, with TRBD2 matching 8 bases. This CDR3 is 15 amino acids long. The germline gives CDR1 SGDLS, CDR2 YYNGEE. Unmatched junction bases numbered 8, after V lost 4 bases and J lost 4 bases. The CDR3 coding sequence is TGTGCCAGCAGCCACCGGGGGGGGGACGCAGATACGCAGTATTTT. Its protein is CASSHRGGDADTQYF.

The rearrangement uses TRBV29-1 and TRBJ1-1; a possible D gene is TRBD1 (5 bases). Germline CDR1 is SQVTM and CDR2 is ANQGSEA. The CDR3 consists of 15 residues. The ends were cut back, 6 bases at V and 5 bases at J, with 22 bases in the middle. The CDR3 region has the DNA TGCAGCGTGTTGGGGGGGGTTCTGAGGGGTACTGAAGCTTTCTTT. It yields the protein CSVLGGVLRGTEAFF.

The V call is TRBV5-1, the J call TRBJ2-1; possible D gene TRBD2, 5 bases. Germline CDR1 is SGHRS and CDR2 is YFSETQ. The V end was cut by 0 bases, the J end by 1 base, with 8 bases between. This CDR3 is built from 15 residues. The CDR3 nucleotides read TGCGCCAGCAGCTTGGCGGGGTGGTCCTACAATGAGCAGTTCTTC. As protein: CASSLAGWSYNEQFF.

This chain joins TRBV20-1 and TRBJ1-2; D is uncertain. The germline V gene has CDR1 DFQATT and CDR2 SNEGSKA (reference sequence). The CDR3 is made up of 11 amino acids. V was cut by 5 bases and J by 5 bases, with 9 bases left in between. CDR3 region: CSAYHGYGYTF. CDR3 sequence (DNA): TGCAGTGCTTACCACGGGTATGGCTACACCTTC.